This entry is about one T cell receptor (beta chain). This specimen comes from a study of blood T cell repertoires in COVID-19. The wider study: The study drew acute and convalescent COVID-19 samples from the United States, Italy and Spain.

This table comes from immunoSEQ multiplex PCR, and its TCRdb copy is limited to in-frame clones, with some not included. The table records approximately 200,000 clones, more than 80% of them present only once. This CDR3 is 14 amino acids long. V was cut by 5 bases and J by 2 bases, with 11 bases left in between. Germline V gene sequence: CDR1 SNHLY, CDR2 FYNNEI. The sample consisted of peripheral blood. The clonotype comes from an elderly woman with COVID-19, enrolled during active disease. The chain has TRBV2 and TRBJ2-3, with a possible D match to TRBD1 (5 bases). CDR3 residues: CASSQTVSTDTQYF. In DNA, the CDR3 is TGTGCCAGCAGTCAGACAGTCTCCACAGATACGCAGTATTTT.